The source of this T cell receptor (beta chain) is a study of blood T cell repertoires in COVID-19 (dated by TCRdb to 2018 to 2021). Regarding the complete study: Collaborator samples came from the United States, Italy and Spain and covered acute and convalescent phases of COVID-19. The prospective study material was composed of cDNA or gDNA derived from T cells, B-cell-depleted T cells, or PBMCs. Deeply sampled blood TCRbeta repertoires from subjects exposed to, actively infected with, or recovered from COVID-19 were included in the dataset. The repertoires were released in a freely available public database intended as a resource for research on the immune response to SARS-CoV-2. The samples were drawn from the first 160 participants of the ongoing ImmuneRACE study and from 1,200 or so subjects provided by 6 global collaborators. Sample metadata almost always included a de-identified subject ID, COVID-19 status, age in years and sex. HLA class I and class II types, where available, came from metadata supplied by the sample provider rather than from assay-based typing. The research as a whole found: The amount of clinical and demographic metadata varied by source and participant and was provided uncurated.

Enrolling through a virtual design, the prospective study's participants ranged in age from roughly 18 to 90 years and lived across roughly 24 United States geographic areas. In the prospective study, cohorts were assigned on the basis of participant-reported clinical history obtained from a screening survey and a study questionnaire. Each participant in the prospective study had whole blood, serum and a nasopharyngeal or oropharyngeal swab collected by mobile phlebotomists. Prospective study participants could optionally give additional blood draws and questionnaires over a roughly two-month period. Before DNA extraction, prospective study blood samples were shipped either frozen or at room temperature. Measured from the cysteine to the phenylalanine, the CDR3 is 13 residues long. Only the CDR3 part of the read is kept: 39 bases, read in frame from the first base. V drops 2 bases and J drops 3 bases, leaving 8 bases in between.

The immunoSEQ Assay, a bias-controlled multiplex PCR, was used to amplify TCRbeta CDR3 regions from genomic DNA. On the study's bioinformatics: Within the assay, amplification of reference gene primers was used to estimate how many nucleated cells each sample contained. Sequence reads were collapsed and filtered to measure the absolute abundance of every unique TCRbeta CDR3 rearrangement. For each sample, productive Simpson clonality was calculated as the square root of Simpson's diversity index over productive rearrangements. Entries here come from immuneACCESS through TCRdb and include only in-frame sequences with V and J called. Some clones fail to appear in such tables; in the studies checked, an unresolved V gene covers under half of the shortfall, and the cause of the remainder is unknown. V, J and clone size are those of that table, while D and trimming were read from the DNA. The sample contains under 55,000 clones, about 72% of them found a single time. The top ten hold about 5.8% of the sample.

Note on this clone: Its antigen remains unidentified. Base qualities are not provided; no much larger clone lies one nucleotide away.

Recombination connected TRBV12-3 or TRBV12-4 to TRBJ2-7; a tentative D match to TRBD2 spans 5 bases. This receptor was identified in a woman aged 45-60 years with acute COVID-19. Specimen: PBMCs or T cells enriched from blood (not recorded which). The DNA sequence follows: TGTGCCAGCAGTTTAAGGGAGAGCTACGAGCAGTACTTC. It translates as CASSLRESYEQYF.